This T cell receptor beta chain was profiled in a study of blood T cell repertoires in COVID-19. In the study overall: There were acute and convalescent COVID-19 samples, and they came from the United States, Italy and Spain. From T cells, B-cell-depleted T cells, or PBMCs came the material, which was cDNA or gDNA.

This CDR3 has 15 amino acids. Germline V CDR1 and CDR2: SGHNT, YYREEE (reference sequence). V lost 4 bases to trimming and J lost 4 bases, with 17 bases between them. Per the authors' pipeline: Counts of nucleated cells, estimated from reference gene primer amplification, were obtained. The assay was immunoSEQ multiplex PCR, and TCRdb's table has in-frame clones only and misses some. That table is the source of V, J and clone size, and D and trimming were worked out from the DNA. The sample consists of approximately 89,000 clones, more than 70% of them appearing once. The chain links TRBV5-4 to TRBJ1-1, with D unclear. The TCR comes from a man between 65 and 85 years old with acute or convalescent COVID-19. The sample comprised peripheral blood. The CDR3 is CASSPPTWESTEAFF. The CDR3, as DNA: TGTGCCAGCAGCCCCCCTACTTGGGAGAGCACTGAAGCTTTCTTT.